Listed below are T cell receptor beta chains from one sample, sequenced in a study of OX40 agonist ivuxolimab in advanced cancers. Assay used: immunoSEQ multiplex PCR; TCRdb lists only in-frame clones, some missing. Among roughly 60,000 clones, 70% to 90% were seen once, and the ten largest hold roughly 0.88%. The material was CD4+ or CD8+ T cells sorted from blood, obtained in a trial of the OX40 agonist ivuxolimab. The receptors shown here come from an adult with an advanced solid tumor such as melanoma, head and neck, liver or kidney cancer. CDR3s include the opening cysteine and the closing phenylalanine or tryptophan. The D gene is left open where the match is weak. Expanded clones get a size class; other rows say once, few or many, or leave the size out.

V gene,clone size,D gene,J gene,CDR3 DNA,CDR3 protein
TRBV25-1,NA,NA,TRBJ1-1,TGTGCCAGCAGTCCCCTACACGGATCTATGCAGGCTTTCTTT,CASSPLHGSMQAFF
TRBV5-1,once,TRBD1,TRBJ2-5,TGCGCCAGCAGCTGGGGCCTCGGGACAGGGGAGACCCAGTACTTC,CASSWGLGTGETQYF
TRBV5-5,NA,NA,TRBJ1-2,TGTGCCAGCAGCTTATTGGGACAAGCTAACTATGGCTACACCTTC,CASSLLGQANYGYTF
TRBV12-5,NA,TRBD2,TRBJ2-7,TGTGCTAGTGGTTTCCTCTCTCCACTAGCGGGGGGCAGATCCCACGAGCAGTACTTC,CASGFLSPLAGGRSHEQYF
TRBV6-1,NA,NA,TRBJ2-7,TGTGCCAGCAAAGTCCAGGTCCCCTACGAGCAGTACTTC,CASKVQVPYEQYF
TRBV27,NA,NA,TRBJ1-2,TGTGCCAGCAGTTTTACGCCTAACTATGGCTACACCTTC,CASSFTPNYGYTF
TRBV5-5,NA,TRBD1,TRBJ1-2,TGTGCCAGCAGCCCCGCGGACAGGACTTATGGCTACACCTTC,CASSPADRTYGYTF
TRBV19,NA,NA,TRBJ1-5,TGTGCCAGTAGTATAGAGGAACTCAAGCCCCAGCATTTT,CASSIEELKPQHF
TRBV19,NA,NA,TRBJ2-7,TGTGCCAGTAGTATTCGGGACGGAACCTACGAGCAGTACTTC,CASSIRDGTYEQYF
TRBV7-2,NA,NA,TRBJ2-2,TGTGCCAGCAGAGGGGGGGCTTCCAACACCGGGGAGCTGTTTTTT,CASRGGASNTGELFF
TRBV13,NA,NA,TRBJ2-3,TGTGCCAGCAGCCGCCGGGACACTAGCACAGATACGCAGTATTTT,CASSRRDTSTDTQYF
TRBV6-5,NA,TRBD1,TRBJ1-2,TGTGCCAGCAGATCCGAAACCGGGACAGGGAACGGCTACACCTTC,CASRSETGTGNGYTF
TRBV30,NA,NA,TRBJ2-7,TGTGCCTGGAGTTCGACTGGAACCTCCTACGAGCAGTACTTC,CAWSSTGTSYEQYF